The T cell receptor (beta chain) described here comes from a study of cytomegalovirus exposure and HLA in healthy donors (dated by TCRdb to the late 2010s). About the full investigation: According to an earlier analysis of around 600 of the donors, roughly 180 million T cells yielded 117 million unique TCR beta sequences and more than 250 Gb of sequence data. A later genetic analysis used genome-wide SNP genotypes for about three fifths of the roughly 700 donors, treating that subset as a discovery cohort. The study was designed to test whether signatures of past pathogen exposure could be identified by cataloging public T cell receptors. In the later analysis, no new phenotypic data were used to find candidate immune exposures; instead, reliance was placed on TCR beta sequences and their occurrence across donors. To decide whether each TCR beta V gene segment behaved as functional or pseudogenic, an earlier analysis of approximately 590 of the donors relied on high-throughput TCR beta sequencing. To predict cytomegalovirus infection status, the study combined high-throughput TCR immunosequencing, statistical association of individual TCRs with disease status, and machine learning. Besides the first cohort of some 670 subjects, a separate validation cohort made up of 120 different subjects was used. To study patterns of TCR occurrence, a later analysis re-analyzed previously published TCR beta repertoires from 666 donors and added high-resolution HLA genotyping. Four to six DR-DQ haplotypes were handled as single units for association and clustering, since linkage in the cohort was strong. All discovery cohort repertoires had been generated using a single sequencing platform. Across 300 to 400 genotyped donors of the cohort, an average of approximately 200,000 unique TCR beta nucleotide sequences per donor were sequenced, and 15% to 20% of those sequences were non-productive. The T cell repertoires of 666 subjects were profiled by immunosequencing and related to cytomegalovirus serostatus. Around 330 gigabases of sequencing data and roughly 80 million unique TCR sequences made up an early release that covered around 640 HLA-typed donors. Both class I and class II loci were covered by HLA typing, at four-digit resolution. Donor age, sex, ethnicity and CMV serostatus were compiled alongside the repertoire data. The number of donors typed differed by locus, with 629-630 for A, B, C, DRB1 and DQB1, around 500 for DQA1, 600 to 610 for DPA1, and some 450 for DPB1. Of the 300 to 500 genotyped donors, 80% to 90% were placed in the genetic ancestry cluster associated with self-reported Caucasian donors.

With regard to this clone: The specificity of this receptor is unknown. Per-nucleotide qualities are absent, and no much larger clonotype sits a single base away.

Here V drops 1 base and J drops 8 bases, and the junction holds 7 bases not matched to any gene. The CDR3 runs 17 residues from the cysteine to the phenylalanine. CDR3 DNA only is kept here, 51 bases in frame from base 1. CDR1 and CDR2, per the germline V gene, are SGHTA and FQGNSA. The library was built by means of the immunoSEQ multiplex PCR assay. The multiplex PCR relied on a mix of 60 forward primers for TCR Vbeta segments and 13 reverse primers for TCR Jbeta segments. The CDR3 region of rearranged TCR beta genes was amplified from genomic DNA by a multiplex PCR assay. The Illumina HiSeq System was used to sequence the amplified TCR beta libraries as 87-base-pair reads. As for the original processing: In a later analysis, tens of millions of unique TCR beta chains were counted across the approximately 640 repertoires, and about 10 million of these chains were shared by at least two donors. A nearest-neighbor algorithm error-corrected the raw reads and collapsed the reads into unique sequences, merging closely related sequences to remove PCR and sequencing errors. V, D and J gene segments were assigned by aligning CDR3 sequences to IMGT reference sequences. For a sequence to be retained, a match of at least six nucleotides was required to both a V gene segment and a J gene segment. A rearrangement was called productive if the CDR3 had no stop codons and remained in frame with V and J, and every other rearrangement was called non-productive. CDR3 was defined according to IMGT convention as the region running from the second conserved V-encoded cysteine to the conserved J-encoded phenylalanine. The earlier analysis of about 560 of the donors excluded any sequence lacking an unambiguous match to a single V gene segment. An earlier analysis of 550 to 650 of the donors classified V segments as functional when productive rearrangements were above 56.7% and as segregating when the standard deviation between donors was above 5%. To diagnose cytomegalovirus status from the catalog of TCR beta chain sequences, a statistical classification framework was built. In a later analysis, V and J genes were assigned by comparing TCR nucleotide sequences against IMGT/GENE-DB human TR gene sequences. A later analysis assigned CDR3 sequences and most-parsimonious VDJ recombination scenarios with the TCRdist pipeline. In a later analysis, each TCR beta chain was defined by its CDR3 amino acid sequence together with its V-gene family, and reads lacking a unique V-gene family were excluded. To address suspected cross-contamination and a sequencing artifact, a later analysis removed a few hundred highly shared, low-generation-probability nucleotide sequences. In a later analysis, a clonal expansion index was calculated for each public chain from normalized within-repertoire ranks of inferred template counts. A later analysis computed generation probabilities with a VDJ recombination model fitted to out-of-frame rearrangements, and checked the results against IGoR. In a later analysis, hypergeometric tests were used to score TCR-TCR, TCR-HLA and TCR-CMV co-occurrence, with a repertoire-size bias correction applied to TCR pairs. In a later analysis, false discovery rates were estimated by permuting HLA or CMV assignments 20 times. In a later analysis, co-occurring TCRs were grouped with DBSCAN, and TCRdist sequence similarity was added when clustering was performed within HLA-allele-positive subsets. Co-occurrence clustering excluded repertoires with fewer than 30,000 or more than 120,000 public chains, plus five with anomalous nucleotide sharing. TCRdb mirrors the immuneACCESS table, restricted to in-frame sequences. Some clones are absent from its copies; in checked studies, under half trace to an unresolved V gene, and the reason for the others is unknown. That table is the source of V, J and clone size, and D and trimming were worked out from the DNA. For this sample there are approximately 130,000 clones; over 70% appear just once. Around 8.5% of the sample is in the top ten clones.

The cohort was made up of hundreds of healthy bone marrow donors. All cohort members were sampled while nominally healthy, although unrecorded immune exposures were likely present. The donor was CMV seropositive and was included in the group of almost 300 seropositive cohort members. Each donor provided a peripheral blood sample, and peripheral blood mononuclear cells were used for TCR beta sequencing. The Qiagen DNeasy Blood Extraction Kit was used to extract genomic DNA from the blood cell samples. What the research found in general, with its limitations: A later genetic analysis associated a missense DCLRE1C variant with V-gene and J-gene trimming of TCR beta chains, and an independent cohort replicated the association. In an earlier analysis of some 500 of the donors, most TCR beta V segments were observed in productive rearrangements about 90% or about 30% of the time, broadly matching IMGT annotations. The study listed 150 to 200 TCR beta chains as associated with cytomegalovirus. A later analysis found that TCR association rates varied across HLA loci, with DRB1 alleles showing the most associated TCRs and HLA-C alleles the fewest. CMV serostatus was the only immune exposure information available for the cohort. According to a later analysis, parvovirus B19, influenza, CMV and Epstein-Barr virus appeared linked to several top co-occurrence clusters. Around 16 rarely observed V segments, including chromosome 9 orphons, were excluded from the earlier analysis of a few hundred of the donors because counts were too low. Across donors, most TCR sequences were observed very rarely, whereas some public TCRs were present in many individuals. Linkage disequilibrium might explain the correlated functional status among segregating V segments, but an unknown experimental factor could not be excluded. In both the original and validation cohorts, the classifier was reported to diagnose cytomegalovirus status with high specificity and sensitivity. The cohort was sequenced for TCR beta chains only, and without alpha or paired-chain data the features that could be detected were limited. It was suggested by the authors that the approach could potentially be generalized to other disease states and immunological phenotypes. A later analysis found that HLA-associated TCR beta chains were more clonally expanded and had lower generation probabilities than equally common non-associated chains. Three of the identified cytomegalovirus-associated TCR beta chains were confirmed in vitro to be specific for cytomegalovirus antigens. A cluster of highly shared sequence variants was judged likely to represent a technical artifact of the sequencing pipeline. Compared with the roughly 720-donor mean, donors in an Asian-associated ancestry cluster had fewer N-insertions in productive TCRs, according to a later genetic analysis. A further reported finding was that TCR beta sequences accurately predicted the HLA-A and HLA-B alleles for most subjects in the first cohort. Presence/absence analyses assumed roughly uniform sequencing depth across donors, an assumption that may not hold. In a later analysis, most CMV-associated TCR beta chains were found to appear HLA-restricted, with HLA associations seemingly driven largely by CMV exposure. Some IMGT-functional V segments, including TRBV6-2 and TRBV6-3, could not be distinguished by the 87-base-pair reads and were therefore excluded. At a false discovery rate of 0.05, a later analysis linked about 16,000 TCR beta sequences to specific HLA alleles. Because HLA typing was unavailable for some donors at each locus, only the typed subset was used in association tests. When HLA alleles, especially DR and DQ, strongly co-occurred, TCR associations were difficult to assign to individual alleles.

This chain joins TRBV7-2 to TRBJ2-2, with TRBD2 matching 13 junction bases. Sequencing used PBMCs. This sequence originates from a woman between 50 and 59 years old in good health and CMV-seropositive. This receptor has the CDR3 CASSLEGTSGKAGELFF. DNA sequence: TGTGCCAGCAGCTTAGAGGGGACTAGCGGGAAAGCTGGGGAGCTGTTTTTT.